The 3 T cell receptor beta chains below come from one sample, sequenced in a study of T cells in Graves' hyperthyroidism and ophthalmopathy. Template material for amplifying TCR beta CDR3 regions consisted of RNA transcripts. A first-round RT-PCR of the TCR CDR3 used the HTBI primer set. Using its own MiXCR run on the multiplex PCR reads, TCRdb lists one record per CDR3 protein. The table lists around 620,000 distinct CDR3 sequences, 15% to 20% of them singletons. The material sequenced was blood. The receptors originated from a woman aged 25 to 45 with Graves' hyperthyroidism.

The rearrangement uses TRBV19 and TRBJ2-7; 9 bases agree with TRBD1. The CDR3 runs to 14 residues. CDR1 and CDR2 from the germline V gene are LNHDA and SQIVND (reference sequence). V was clipped by 11 bases and J by 4 bases; unmatched bases: 12. CDR3 in amino acids: CASNFGQGSYEQYF. The CDR3 DNA follows: TGTGCCTCTAACTTCGGACAGGGGTCTTACGAGCAGTACTTC.

The table lists this clonotype with many counts. The CDR3 DNA sequence: TGTGCCAGCAGTTCCGACAGGGGGGTAGATACGCAGTATTTT. Amino acids: CASSSDRGVDTQYF. This chain joins TRBV7-3 and TRBJ2-3; TRBD1 agrees at 9 bases. The CDR3 consists of 14 residues. The germline V gene encodes CDR1 SGHTA and CDR2 FQGTGA. V lost 6 bases and J lost 5; bases outside the gene matches: 6.

This clonotype was counted ten times or more. This chain links TRBV6-5 with TRBJ2-1; D is unclear. The CDR3 covers 12 residues. Trimming cost V 8 bases and J 4 bases, with 9 bases left between them. Germline assignment: CDR1 MNHEY and CDR2 SVGAGI. The CDR3 sequence is CASGKGYNEQFF. CDR3 nucleotide sequence: TGTGCCAGCGGAAAGGGATACAATGAGCAGTTCTTC.